This entry lists 25 T cell receptor beta chains sequenced from one sample in a study of graft-versus-host responses after intestinal transplantation. TCRdb keeps only in-frame clones here, not all; method: immunoSEQ multiplex PCR. The top ten hold approximately 0.88% of the sample, which has approximately 79,000 clones, 82% seen once. These receptors have no known antigen. Sequences were derived from unstimulated CD4+ T cells sorted from spleen or lymph node cells, sampled before intestinal transplant. The source of these receptors is a human donor who received an intestinal transplant.

The chain links TRBV11-2 to TRBJ2-1; TRBD2 is a possible D gene (7 bases). Trimming shortened V by 2 bases and J by 7 bases, and 24 bases separated the two germline ends. Germline V CDR1 and CDR2: SGHAT, FQNNGV. CDR3 length: 18 amino acids. For the CDR3, the DNA is TGTGCCAGCAGCTTAAGGGCCTCTGGGGGGGCCTTGAAGAATGAGCAGTTCTTC. Translating gives CASSLRASGGALKNEQFF.

The CDR3 DNA is TGTGCCAGCAGCCCCGGACAGGGGTGGGACGAGCAGTACTTC. This translates into CASSPGQGWDEQYF. V and J are TRBV5-5 and TRBJ2-7, with TRBD1 matching over 9 bases. This CDR3 region has 14 residues. V dropped 4 bases and J dropped 5; count of bases not matched to a gene: 7. Germline CDR1 reads SGHKS; CDR2 reads YYEKEE (reference sequence).

The rearrangement joins TRBV28 to TRBJ2-7; 7 bases match TRBD1. The CDR3 totals 14 residues. Trimming cost V 6 bases and J 4 bases; bases outside gene matches: 9. The germline CDR1 and CDR2 sequences are MDHEN and SYDVKM. In DNA form, the CDR3 reads TGTGCCAGCAGGAGGGGGCAGGATTATTACGAGCAGTACTTC. Its protein is CASRRGQDYYEQYF.

V usage is TRBV5-1 and J usage is TRBJ2-5, with 10 nucleotides matching TRBD2. The germline gives CDR1 SGHRS, CDR2 YFSETQ. The CDR3 extends over 16 amino acids. With V trimmed by 5 bases and J by 5 bases, 12 bases remained unmatched. This CDR3 is CASRARGSGGAETQYF. In DNA, the CDR3 is TGCGCCAGCAGGGCACGGGGCAGCGGGGGGGCGGAGACCCAGTACTTC.

The chain combines TRBV5-8 with TRBJ1-6; D gene uncertain. V dropped 1 base and J dropped 10 bases, with 15 bases sitting between them. Per germline, CDR1 SGHTS and CDR2 YDEGEE. This CDR3 comprises 15 residues. CDR3 DNA: TGTGCCAGCAGCTTGTCATCCAGGTTGAACTCACCCCTCCACTTT. Translation gives CASSLSSRLNSPLHF.

Here the CDR3 reads CASSLRVGDGYTF. In DNA, the CDR3 is TGTGCCAGCAGCTTAAGGGTCGGGGATGGCTACACCTTC. This chain connects TRBV7-2 to TRBJ1-2; D remains unclear. V was cut by 2 bases and J by 6 bases, with 10 bases left in between. The CDR3 is 13 residues long. The germline gives CDR1 SGHTA, CDR2 FQGNSA.

CDR3 region: CAISPTRDSYEQYF. Written as DNA, the CDR3 is TGTGCCATCTCTCCCACCAGGGACTCCTACGAGCAGTACTTC. This chain joins TRBV10-3 and TRBJ2-7, with D possibly being TRBD1 (5 bases). Per germline, CDR1 ENHRY and CDR2 SYGVKD. CDR3 length: 14 amino acids. V was clipped by 8 bases and J by 0 bases, with 14 bases between them.

This clone was found once. V usage is TRBV7-9 and J usage is TRBJ2-1; 10 bases line up with TRBD2. This CDR3 contains 17 residues. V lost 2 bases, J lost 5 bases, and 9 bases stayed unmatched. Germline-derived CDR1 and CDR2 are SEHNR and FQNEAQ (reference sequence). CDR3 residues: CASSLWGSGRRDNEQFF. CDR3 coding DNA: TGTGCCAGCAGCTTATGGGGTAGCGGGAGGAGGGACAATGAGCAGTTCTTC.

The chain employs TRBV9 and TRBJ1-4; weak D call: TRBD1 (5 bases). CDR1 and CDR2 (germline): SGDLS, YYNGEE. Between the trimmed V and J ends, which lost 3 bases and 4 bases, there was a span of 13 bases. There are 15 residues in the CDR3. DNA of the CDR3: TGTGCCAGCAGCGACCGAACAGGTTATAATGAAAAACTGTTTTTT. This translates into CASSDRTGYNEKLFF. The whole variable domain, remainder taken from reference TRBV9 and TRBJ1-4, is DSGVTQTPKHLITATGQRVTLRCSPRSGDLSVYWYQQSLDQGLQFLIQYYNGEERAKGNILERFSAQQFPDLHSELNLSSLELGDSALYFCASSDRTGYNEKLFFGSGTQLSVL.

The chain's CDR3 is CASSQSGGGETQYF. DNA for the CDR3: TGCGCCAGCAGCCAGAGCGGGGGAGGGGAGACCCAGTACTTC. The V and J genes are TRBV5-1 and TRBJ2-5; 8 nucleotides line up with TRBD2. The germline V gene encodes CDR1 SGHRS and CDR2 YFSETQ. CDR3 length: 14 residues. Trimming removed 4 bases from V and 5 bases from J; junction bases left unmatched: 7.

V gene TRBV30 combines with J gene TRBJ2-7; 7 bases map to TRBD1. The CDR3 length is 13 residues. Looked up from germline, CDR1 is GTSNPN and CDR2 is SVGIG (reference sequence). Unmatched junction bases numbered 5, after V lost 0 bases and J lost 6 bases. The CDR3 loop is CAWSVQGLGEQYF. The CDR3 DNA is TGTGCCTGGAGTGTACAGGGGCTGGGCGAGCAGTACTTC.

The chain uses TRBV2 and TRBJ2-1, with a weak D call TRBD2 (5 bases). Germline V gene sequence: CDR1 SNHLY, CDR2 FYNNEI. CDR3 size: 16 residues. V lost 5 bases to trimming and J lost 2 bases, with 16 bases between them. Here the CDR3 DNA reads TGTGCCAGCAGTTTCCGGGAATACTACCCCTACAATGAGCAGTTCTTC. Protein sequence: CASSFREYYPYNEQFF. The whole variable domain, filled in from reference TRBV2 and TRBJ2-1, reads EPEVTQTPSHQVTQMGQEVILRCVPISNHLYFYWYRQILGQKVEFLVSFYNNEISEKSEIFDDQFSVERPDGSNFTLKIRSTKLEDSAMYFCASSFREYYPYNEQFFGPGTRLTVL.

The chain employs TRBV20-1 and TRBJ2-7; possible D gene TRBD2, 6 bases. Trimming stripped 5 bases from V and 5 bases from J, with 10 bases between. CDR1 and CDR2 from the germline V gene are DFQATT and SNEGSKA (reference sequence). The CDR3 runs 11 residues. CDR3 loop: CSAGGLDEQYF. CDR3 in DNA: TGCAGTGCTGGGGGGTTGGACGAGCAGTACTTC.

The chain links TRBV9 to TRBJ2-5; 10 bases fit TRBD2. The J segment lost 7 bases and the V segment lost 0 bases, leaving 3 bases of the junction unmatched. CDR1 and CDR2 (germline): SGDLS, YYNGEE. This CDR3 region has 14 residues. The CDR3 DNA sequence: TGTGCCAGCAGCGTAGAATTAGCGGGGGGGACCCAGTACTTC. Residues: CASSVELAGGTQYF.

V and J are TRBV5-1 and TRBJ2-5, with D possibly being TRBD1 (6 bases). V lost 4 bases to trimming and J lost 6 bases, with 19 bases between them. Germline CDR1 reads SGHRS; CDR2 reads YFSETQ. This CDR3 is 15 amino acids long. The CDR3, as DNA: TGCGCCAGCAGCGCCCTCCAGGGGCTGGGTAAGACCCAGTACTTC. It codes for CASSALQGLGKTQYF.

The chain employs TRBV5-1 and TRBJ2-3; TRBD2 matches 12 bases. The V gene end was trimmed by 3 bases and the J gene end by 2 bases; junction bases not matched to a gene: 10. The CDR3 is made up of 18 amino acids. Germline values: CDR1 SGHRS, CDR2 YFSETQ. The CDR3 here is CASSYPRLAGESTDTQYF. The CDR3, as DNA: TGCGCCAGCAGCTACCCTAGACTAGCGGGAGAATCCACAGATACGCAGTATTTT.

The CDR3 nucleotides read TGTGCCAGCAGCTTCAGGGGAAAGTCGGAAAAACTGTTTTTT. Translating it yields CASSFRGKSEKLFF. The chain links TRBV11-2 to TRBJ1-4; possibly TRBD1 for D (6 bases). The CDR3 covers 14 residues. Trimming cost V 3 bases and J 8 bases, with 13 bases left between them. Germline CDR1 SGHAT, CDR2 FQNNGV.

This chain joins TRBV28 and TRBJ1-5, with D unresolved. The CDR3 is 15 amino acids. The V and J ends lost 6 bases and 11 bases respectively, with 23 bases between them. The germline V gene has CDR1 MDHEN and CDR2 SYDVKM. The CDR3: CASSSPEAGPSAQHF. DNA for the CDR3: TGTGCCAGCAGCTCCCCGGAGGCAGGACCCTCGGCCCAGCATTTT.

The chain joins TRBV5-1 to TRBJ2-7; D may be TRBD2 (5 bases). V gave up 2 bases and J gave up 5 bases, with 14 bases separating them. Germline CDR1 and CDR2: SGHRS and YFSETQ. The CDR3 extends over 14 amino acids. CDR3: CASSFQRAWDEQYF. The CDR3, as DNA: TGCGCCAGCAGCTTCCAGAGGGCGTGGGACGAGCAGTACTTC.

Worth noting for this clone: The junction departs from germline at one end; a sequencing error may be responsible. This CDR3 is also generated by other DNA sequences in the sample. V and J are TRBV6-5 and TRBJ1-6, with TRBD1 matching over 7 bases. The CDR3 runs 14 residues. The germline V gene has CDR1 MNHEY and CDR2 SVGAGI. The chain's CDR3 is CASRGTAYNSPLHF. The CDR3 DNA reads as TGTGCCAGCAGAGGGACAGCCTATAATTCGCCCCTCCACTTT.

This chain uses TRBV2 with TRBJ2-7; 9 bases match TRBD1. CDR3 length: 16 residues. V lost 4 bases, J lost 3 bases, and 10 bases stayed unmatched. Germline CDR1 and CDR2: SNHLY and FYNNEI. The CDR3 bases are TGTGCCAGCAGTGGACAGGGGGACAGAACGTTCTACGAGCAGTACTTC. This gives the protein CASSGQGDRTFYEQYF.

This chain connects TRBV6-6 to TRBJ1-1; 11 nucleotides line up with TRBD1. The CDR3 contains 13 residues. V was pared by 3 bases and J by 11 bases, with 5 bases of the junction left unmatched. Germline CDR1 and CDR2: MNHNY and SVGAGI (reference sequence). The CDR3 coding sequence is TGTGCCAGCAGTTATGGGACAGGGGGGTGGGCTTTCTTT. This sequence encodes CASSYGTGGWAFF.

The chain has TRBV6-1 and TRBJ1-1; D perhaps matches TRBD1 (6 bases). The CDR3 spans 14 residues. The germline V gene encodes CDR1 MNHNS and CDR2 SASEGT. V was trimmed by 4 bases and J by 3 bases, leaving 12 bases between them. The CDR3 region has the DNA TGTGCCAGCAGTGGGCAAACAGGGTACACTGAAGCTTTCTTT. This codes for CASSGQTGYTEAFF.

This clone appeared once. The sample holds other DNA sequences that translate to the same CDR3. The chain joins TRBV6-5 to TRBJ1-5; 8 nucleotides match TRBD1. Germline CDR1 reads MNHEY; CDR2 reads SVGAGI. Losses at the gene ends were 0 bases for V and 6 bases for J; bases not matched to a gene: 4. This CDR3 has 15 residues. This chain's CDR3 is CASSYSGTGGQPQHF. CDR3 coding DNA: TGTGCCAGCAGTTACTCGGGGACAGGCGGTCAGCCCCAGCATTTT.

The chain combines TRBV7-9 with TRBJ1-2; D is undetermined. This CDR3 has 12 residues. Germline CDR1 reads SEHNR; CDR2 reads FQNEAQ (reference sequence). V was pared by 8 bases and J by 5 bases, with 12 bases between. The CDR3 loop reads CASQTGRYGYTF. The CDR3, as DNA: TGTGCCAGCCAAACGGGGAGGTATGGCTACACCTTC.